This T cell receptor beta chain was sequenced in a study of Graves' ophthalmopathy and Graves' hyperthyroidism listed by TCRdb under 2018. With regard to the full study: Peripheral blood was collected at initial diagnosis, prior to any treatment. To tell Graves' ophthalmopathy apart from Graves' hyperthyroidism, and to predict which patients would progress to ophthalmopathy, the study relied on TCR beta repertoire signatures. In total, under 150 blood samples were TCR-sequenced: approximately 40 ophthalmopathy, approximately 75 hyperthyroidism and approximately 17 hyperthyroidism-to-ophthalmopathy patients. To explore V-J signatures that distinguish ophthalmopathy from hyperthyroidism, a discovery set of about a hundred patients was enrolled, made up of around 40 with ophthalmopathy and 57 with stable hyperthyroidism. An independent validation cohort comprised fewer than 20 hyperthyroidism patients and 15 to 17 patients who later progressed from hyperthyroidism to ophthalmopathy. In six or seven hyperthyroidism patients, the T-cell repertoires found in thyroid tissue were compared with those found in blood. Once sampling was done, hyperthyroidism patients were given methimazole at a starting dose of 30 mg daily, while ophthalmopathy patients were given high-dose intravenous methylprednisolone. For training and testing, the roughly 97 patients in the discovery cohort were randomly divided in a 7:3 ratio.

The CDR3 covers 15 residues, taking in both the cysteine and the phenylalanine. CDR3 DNA is the only sequence kept; it has 45 bases, read in frame from the first base. V was cut back by 6 bases and J by 2 bases, leaving a gap of 17 bases between them. Sequences SGHTA (CDR1) and FQGNSA (CDR2) are obtained from the germline V gene. The ophthalmopathy patients had moderately to severely active disease, with a Clinical Activity Score of 3 or higher, a NOSPECS grade of 4 or higher, and a disease duration of less than 3 months. Patients with other autoimmune diseases, uncontrolled infections, pregnancy or lactation were excluded. Clinical symptoms, serum thyroxine, TRAb, thyroid ultrasound and orbital computed tomography formed the basis of the diagnosis. Ficoll-Paque density gradient centrifugation was used to isolate PBMCs from 8.5 to 10 ml of fresh peripheral blood. Trizol reagent was used to extract the total RNA, and its quality was then checked on an Agilent 2100 Bioanalyzer.

Summary of the overall study and its limitations: Most expanded thyroid clonotypes with frequency above 0.001 were also detected in blood, suggesting blood repertoires may reflect the thyroid immune response. Ophthalmopathy was separated from stable hyperthyroidism by the 13-signature model with around 89% sensitivity and 81.08% specificity in cross-validation and with 80%/75% in the test set. In validation, the model predicted ophthalmopathy progression with about 71% sensitivity and 72.22% specificity; 12 predicted patients were CT-confirmed with GO in a median of approximately 6.5 months. No statistical method was used to set the sample size in advance, and the investigators knew which group each participant was assigned to.

For this clonotype: There is no known antigen for this receptor. The sample holds no much larger clone one base away, and base qualities are not on file.

TCR beta CDR3 regions were amplified from RNA transcripts for repertoire sequencing. The first round was an RT-PCR using HTBI primers with the Qiagen OneStep RT-PCR kit, and this first round was followed by a second-round multiplex PCR, then size selection and purification. The libraries underwent paired-end sequencing with 100 bp reads on an Illumina HiSeq2000. The authors' pipeline ran thus. SOAPnuke was used to process the reads, removing any read that contained adapters or uncalled bases, had a mean Phred below 15, or lacked an exact match to the constant primer or identifier. COPE v1.2.5 was used to merge high-quality paired reads. Each unique nucleotide sequence was treated as a clonotype, and MiTCR v1.1 was used to align the clonotypes to the IMGT TRB V, D and J references. The analysis was limited to V-J combinations with a frequency above 0.0001, which together covered more than 98% of repertoires. For each V-J combination, a TCR clonal expansion and chaos score was defined as F50 clonal expansion divided by the chaos observed in the TCRdist matrix. Welch's t-statistics and random forest were used to reduce features to more than ten V-J combinations, which were fed into a naive Bayes classifier. The Morisita-Horn index was used to measure how similar the thyroid and blood repertoires were. TCRdb reanalyzed the raw reads on its own, using fastp at Q25 for trimming and MiXCR for clone calling, and kept in-frame beta chains. Here each entry gathers all rows of one CDR3 protein and keeps the most common genes and DNA. TCRdb, not the authors, supplied the V and J calls. Within this sample are some 160,000 distinct CDR3 sequences, with 30% to 45% of them counted one time only. Approximately 8.9% of the sample rests with the top ten.

Sequencing input: peripheral blood. The sequence links TRBV7-2 to TRBJ2-7, with TRBD1 as a weak D call on 6 bases. This sequence originates from a man aged 30-40 years with Graves' ophthalmopathy. Donor details come from another sample of the same person, matched by shared clones. For the CDR3, the sequence is CASSSAGGSTYEQYF. The nucleotide sequence reads TGTGCCAGCAGTTCAGCTGGGGGCTCCACCTACGAGCAGTACTTC.